This section outlines one T cell receptor beta chain sequence together with its context. The sample belongs to a study of pediatric ulcerative colitis. Samples were sequenced at Survey level, maximum 500,000 reads. Method: immunoSEQ multiplex PCR; TCRdb's copy keeps in-frame clones and lacks some. The sample gives more than 50,000 clones, just over 75% of which show up once; 5% to 5.5% is in the top ten. V was shortened by 4 bases and J by 0 bases, with 19 bases between the two germline ends. The CDR3 sequence is 17 residues long. Germline V CDR1 and CDR2: SGHAT, FQNNGV. This receptor was taken from a boy younger than 18 with moderate ulcerative colitis. The chain carries TRBV11-2 and TRBJ2-7, with D tentatively TRBD1 (5 bases). The sample consisted of blood. The CDR3 region has the DNA TGTGCCAGCAGCTCGGCTAGGGGCACCTTTCCCTCCTACGAGCAGTACTTC. This gives the protein CASSSARGTFPSYEQYF.